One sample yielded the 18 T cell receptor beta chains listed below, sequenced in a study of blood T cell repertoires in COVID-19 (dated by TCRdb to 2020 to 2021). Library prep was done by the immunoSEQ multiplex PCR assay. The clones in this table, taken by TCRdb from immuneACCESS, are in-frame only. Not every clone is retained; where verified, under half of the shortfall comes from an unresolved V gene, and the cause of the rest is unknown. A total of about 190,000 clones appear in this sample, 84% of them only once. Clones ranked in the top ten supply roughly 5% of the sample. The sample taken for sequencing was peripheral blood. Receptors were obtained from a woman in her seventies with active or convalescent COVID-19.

CDR3 loop: CASSSGGAGEPEQYF. As DNA, the CDR3 is TGTGCCAGCAGTTCCGGCGGGGCGGGTGAGCCCGAGCAGTACTTC. The chain carries TRBV6-2 or TRBV6-3 and TRBJ2-7; possibly TRBD2 for D (6 bases). This CDR3 is built from 15 residues. The germline gives CDR1 MNHEY, CDR2 SVGEGT. V was clipped by 4 bases and J by 6 bases, with 19 bases between them.

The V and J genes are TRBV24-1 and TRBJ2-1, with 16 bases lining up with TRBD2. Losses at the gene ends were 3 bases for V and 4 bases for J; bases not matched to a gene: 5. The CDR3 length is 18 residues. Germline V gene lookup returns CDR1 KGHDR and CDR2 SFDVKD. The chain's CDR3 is CATSDPGLAGGPYNEQFF. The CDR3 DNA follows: TGTGCCACCAGTGATCCGGGACTAGCGGGAGGGCCGTACAATGAGCAGTTCTTC.

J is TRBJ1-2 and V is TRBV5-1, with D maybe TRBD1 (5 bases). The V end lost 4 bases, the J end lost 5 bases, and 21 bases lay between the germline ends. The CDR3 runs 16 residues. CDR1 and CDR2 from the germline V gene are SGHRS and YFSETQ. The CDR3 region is CASSPDNGEGTYGYTF. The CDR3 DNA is TGCGCCAGCAGCCCAGATAATGGGGAGGGGACTTATGGCTACACCTTC. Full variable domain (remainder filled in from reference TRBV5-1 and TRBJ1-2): KAGVTQTPRYLIKTRGQQVTLSCSPISGHRSVSWYQQTPGQGLQFLFEYFSETQRNKGNFPGRFSGRQFSNSRSEMNVSTLELGDSALYLCASSPDNGEGTYGYTFGSGTRLTVV.

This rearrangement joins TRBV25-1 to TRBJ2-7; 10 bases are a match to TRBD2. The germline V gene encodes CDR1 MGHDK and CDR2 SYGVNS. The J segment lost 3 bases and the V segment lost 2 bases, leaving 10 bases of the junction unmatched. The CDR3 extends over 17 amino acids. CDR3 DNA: TGTGCCAGCAGTGAACGGGGAGTCGGACTAGCGGTCTACGAGCAGTACTTC. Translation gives CASSERGVGLAVYEQYF.

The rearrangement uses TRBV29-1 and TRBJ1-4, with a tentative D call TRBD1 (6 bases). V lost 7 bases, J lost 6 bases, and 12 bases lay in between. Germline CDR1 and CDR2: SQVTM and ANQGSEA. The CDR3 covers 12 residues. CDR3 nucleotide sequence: TGCAGCGCAGGGGAAGGGGATGAAAAACTGTTTTTT. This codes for CSAGEGDEKLFF.

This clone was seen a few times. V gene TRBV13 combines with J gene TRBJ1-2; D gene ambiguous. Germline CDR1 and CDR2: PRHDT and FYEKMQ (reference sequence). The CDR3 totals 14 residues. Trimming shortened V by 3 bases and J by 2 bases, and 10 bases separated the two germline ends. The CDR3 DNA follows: TGTGCCAGCAGCTTTTATCAGAGGAACTATGGCTACACCTTC. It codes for CASSFYQRNYGYTF.

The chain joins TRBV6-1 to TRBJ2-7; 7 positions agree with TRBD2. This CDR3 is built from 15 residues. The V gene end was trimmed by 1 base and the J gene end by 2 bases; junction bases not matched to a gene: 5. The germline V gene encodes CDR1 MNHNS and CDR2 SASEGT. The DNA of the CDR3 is TGTGCCAGCAGTGAAGGATGGGGAGGGACCTACGAGCAGTACTTC. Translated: CASSEGWGGTYEQYF.

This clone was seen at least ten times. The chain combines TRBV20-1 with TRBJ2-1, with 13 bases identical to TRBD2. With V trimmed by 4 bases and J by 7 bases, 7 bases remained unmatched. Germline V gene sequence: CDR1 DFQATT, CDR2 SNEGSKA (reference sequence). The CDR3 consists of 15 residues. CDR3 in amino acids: CSANELAGGPNEQFF. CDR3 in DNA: TGCAGTGCTAATGAACTAGCGGGAGGGCCGAATGAGCAGTTCTTC.

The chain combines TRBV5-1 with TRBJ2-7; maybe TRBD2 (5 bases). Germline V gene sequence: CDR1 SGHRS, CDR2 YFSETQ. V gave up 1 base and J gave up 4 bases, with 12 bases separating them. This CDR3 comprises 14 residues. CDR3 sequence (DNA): TGCGCCAGCAGCTTGCGGGGATTTGGATACGAGCAGTACTTC. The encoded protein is CASSLRGFGYEQYF.

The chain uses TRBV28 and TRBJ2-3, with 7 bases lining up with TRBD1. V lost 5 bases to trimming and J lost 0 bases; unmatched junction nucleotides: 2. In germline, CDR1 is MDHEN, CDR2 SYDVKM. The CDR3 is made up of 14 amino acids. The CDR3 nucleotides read TGTGCCAGCAGTGGGACAGCTAGCACAGATACGCAGTATTTT. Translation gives CASSGTASTDTQYF.

CDR3 amino acids: CASSRGQGATYEQYF. The CDR3 region has the DNA TGTGCCAGCAGTAGGGGACAGGGGGCAACCTACGAGCAGTACTTC. This rearrangement joins TRBV27 to TRBJ2-7; TRBD1 matches 12 bases. The CDR3 sequence is 15 residues long. V was clipped by 5 bases and J by 2 bases; unmatched bases: 4. Per the germline V gene, CDR1 is MNHEY and CDR2 is SMNVEV (reference sequence).

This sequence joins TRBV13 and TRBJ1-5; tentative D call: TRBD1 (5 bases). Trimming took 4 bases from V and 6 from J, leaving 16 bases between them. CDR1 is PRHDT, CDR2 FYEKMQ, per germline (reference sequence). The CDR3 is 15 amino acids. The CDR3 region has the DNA TGTGCCAGCAGCTCTGCACGGGGGACGGGTCAGCCCCAGCATTTT. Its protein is CASSSARGTGQPQHF.

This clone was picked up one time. The CDR3 DNA reads as TGCGCCAGCAGCCAAGACAGGCTGAGAGCTTTCTTT. Encoded protein: CASSQDRLRAFF. V is TRBV5-1 and J is TRBJ1-1, with a possible D match to TRBD1 (6 bases). The V end was cut by 4 bases, the J end by 10 bases, with 14 bases between. The germline CDR1 and CDR2 sequences are SGHRS and YFSETQ. CDR3 length: 12 amino acids.

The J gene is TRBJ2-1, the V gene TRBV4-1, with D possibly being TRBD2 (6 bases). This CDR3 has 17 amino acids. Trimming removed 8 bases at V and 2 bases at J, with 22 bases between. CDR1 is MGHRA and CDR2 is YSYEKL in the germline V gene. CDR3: CASLGLGETRAYNEQFF. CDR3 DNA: TGCGCCAGCTTGGGACTTGGAGAAACTCGCGCCTACAATGAGCAGTTCTTC.

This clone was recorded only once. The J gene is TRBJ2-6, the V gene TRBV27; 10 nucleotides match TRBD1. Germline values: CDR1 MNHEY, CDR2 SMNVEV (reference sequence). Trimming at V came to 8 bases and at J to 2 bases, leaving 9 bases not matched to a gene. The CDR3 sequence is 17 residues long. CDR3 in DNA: TGTGCCAGCCGGGAGGGGACAGGGGCCCCTGGGGCCAACGTCCTGACTTTC. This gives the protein CASREGTGAPGANVLTF. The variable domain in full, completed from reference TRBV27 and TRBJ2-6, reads EAQVTQNPRYLITVTGKKLTVTCSQNMNHEYMSWYRQDPGLGLRQIYYSMNVEVTDKGDVPEGYKVSRKEKRNFPLILESPSPNQTSLYFCASREGTGAPGANVLTFGAGSRLTVL.

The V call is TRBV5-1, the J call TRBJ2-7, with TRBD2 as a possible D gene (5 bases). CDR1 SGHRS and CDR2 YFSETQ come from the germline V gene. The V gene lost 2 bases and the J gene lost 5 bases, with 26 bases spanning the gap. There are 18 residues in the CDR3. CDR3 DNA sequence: TGCGCCAGCAGCTTCACGTACGCGGGCGACTCGCCTGGGGACGAGCAGTACTTC. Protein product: CASSFTYAGDSPGDEQYF.

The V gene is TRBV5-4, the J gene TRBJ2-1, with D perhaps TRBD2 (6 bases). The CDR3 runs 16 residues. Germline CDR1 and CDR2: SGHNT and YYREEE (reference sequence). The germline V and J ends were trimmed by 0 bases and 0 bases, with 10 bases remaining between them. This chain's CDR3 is CASSLGSGRSYNEQFF. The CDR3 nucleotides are TGTGCCAGCAGCTTGGGTAGCGGCCGCTCCTACAATGAGCAGTTCTTC. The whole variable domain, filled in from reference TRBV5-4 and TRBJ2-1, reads ETGVTQSPTHLIKTRGQQVTLRCSSQSGHNTVSWYQQALGQGPQFIFQYYREEENGRGNFPPRFSGLQFPNYSSELNVNALELDDSALYLCASSLGSGRSYNEQFFGPGTRLTVL.

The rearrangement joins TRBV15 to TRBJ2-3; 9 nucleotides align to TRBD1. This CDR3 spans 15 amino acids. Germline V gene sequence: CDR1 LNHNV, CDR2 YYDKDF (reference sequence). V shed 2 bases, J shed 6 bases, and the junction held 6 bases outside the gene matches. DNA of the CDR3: TGTGCCACCAGCAGATCCGGACAGGGGAAGGATACGCAGTATTTT. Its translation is CATSRSGQGKDTQYF.